This TCR beta chain was sequenced for a study of blood T cell repertoires in COVID-19. Study information: Researchers got acute and convalescent COVID-19 samples from the United States, Italy and Spain. T cells, B-cell-depleted T cells, or PBMCs provided the cDNA or gDNA that served as material.

Germline loops: CDR1 MNHEY, CDR2 SVGAGI. V was shortened by 6 bases and J by 8 bases, with 13 bases between the two germline ends. There are 12 residues in the CDR3. During active infection, Seattle patients enrolled and were then monitored through disease. Using immunoSEQ multiplex PCR, the repertoire was profiled, and TCRdb retains in-frame clones only, with some absent. The top ten clones hold over 1.5% of a sample with about 300,000 clones, about 90% of them seen once. This clone was seen a few times. Sequenced: peripheral blood. V is TRBV6-5 and J is TRBJ1-1; TRBD1 is a possible D gene (6 bases). The TCR sequence derives from a woman aged 25 to 39 with COVID-19, enrolled during active disease. This CDR3 reads CASRKTTGEAFF. The CDR3 DNA sequence: TGTGCCAGCAGAAAAACGACAGGAGAAGCTTTCTTT.